This T cell receptor (beta chain) comes out of a study of cytomegalovirus exposure and HLA in healthy donors. Overall study findings and caveats: A later analysis linked a missense variant in DCLRE1C to the trimming of TCR beta V and J genes.

As regards this clone: Its specificity is unknown.

V was pared by 3 bases and J by 1 base, with 9 bases between. This CDR3 comprises 14 residues. The V gene's germline CDR1 is MNHEY and CDR2 SMNVEV (reference sequence). Primers included in the PCR were 60 Vbeta and 13 Jbeta primers. Original handling: It was a later analysis that counted tens of millions of unique TCR beta chains, of which roughly 11 million were shared. Method: immunoSEQ multiplex PCR; TCRdb's copy keeps in-frame clones and lacks some. V, J and clone size derive from that table, while D and trimming were established from the DNA sequence. The sample includes approximately 220,000 clones, 83% seen only once; the top ten take around 1.4%.

This chain joins TRBV27 and TRBJ2-5, with a possible D match to TRBD1 (6 bases). The sequence came from a girl aged 10-17 years in good health and CMV-seronegative. The sample consisted of PBMCs. The CDR3 loop reads CASSFTGTQETQYF. The CDR3 region has the DNA TGTGCCAGCAGTTTTACAGGGACCCAAGAGACCCAGTACTTC.